The clone carrying this TCR beta chain showed up just a few times. The target antigen is unknown. These data come from a study of blood T cells in healthy people across ages. General study points: Long-lived and aged donors differed, with more naive CD4+ cells and higher diversity in the long-lived. Calculation of diversity from one million T cells yielded estimates considered to be underestimates. Naive T cell percentage and TCR beta diversity correlated strongly.

A sample-barcoded 5' primer and a J-beta primer mix were used in a second PCR of roughly 7 to 11 cycles. MiXCR was run by TCRdb on the 5' RACE reads, yielding one entry per CDR3 protein. The sample has about 1.8 million distinct CDR3 sequences; just under 50% are singletons. Unmatched junction bases numbered 3, after V lost 8 bases and J lost 2 bases. The V gene's germline CDR1 is WNHNN and CDR2 SYGVQD (reference sequence). The CDR3 extends over 13 amino acids. This clonotype was sampled from a middle-aged woman in good health. The gene calls are TRBV10-1 and TRBJ2-3, with 8 bases lining up with TRBD1. Source material: blood. In DNA form, the CDR3 reads TGCGCCAGCGGGGACAGGTACACAGATACGCAGTATTTT. As protein: CASGDRYTDTQYF.